This TCR beta chain was identified in a study of read filtering for tumor transcriptome and immune sequencing. Study overall: By R-ISS, stages I, II and III held approximately 8, 16 and 7 patients. TCR-mapped reads were about 3.5 to 11 million with IR-seq versus roughly 75 to 1,400 with RNA-seq.

This CDR3 comprises 13 residues. V lost 2 bases to trimming and J lost 1 base, with 5 bases between them. The library was built from about 400 ng RNA with molecular barcoded adaptors for alpha/delta and beta/gamma chains. TCRdb used MiXCR to reprocess the reads, holding one entry per CDR3 protein. The sample carries around 14,000 distinct CDR3 sequences, over 20% recorded once. Study-wide results and limits: Even smaller IR-seq throughput identified most shared clonotypes. In IR-seq, single-read clonotypes were about 81.9% of clonotypes but 3.5% to 4% of reads.

This clonotype occurred many times. Its specificity is not known. The sample consisted of a population of CD138-negative cells sorted from bone marrow. The chain joins TRBV12-3 or TRBV12-4 to TRBJ1-1; D gene unclear. This receptor was obtained from a donor aged 40 or older with multiple myeloma. The CDR3 DNA reads TGTGCCAGCAGTTTAATGGGGAACACTGAAGCTTTCTTT. Its protein is CASSLMGNTEAFF.